The 13 T cell receptor beta chains below all came from one sample that was sequenced in a study of T cells in Graves' hyperthyroidism and ophthalmopathy. TCR beta CDR3 region amplification was performed from RNA transcripts. The HTBI set primed first-round TCR CDR3 RT-PCR. TCRdb processed the multiplex PCR reads anew with MiXCR; each CDR3 protein has one entry. This table holds approximately 380,000 distinct CDR3 sequences, about 18% found once. What was sequenced was blood. The origin of the receptors is a young woman with Graves' hyperthyroidism.

This clonotype was seen at least ten times. The chain recombines TRBV10-2 with TRBJ1-2; a weak D match, TRBD1 (5 bases). CDR3 length equals 17 residues. Germline loops: CDR1 WSHSY, CDR2 SAAADI. V dropped 4 bases and J dropped 3 bases, with 21 bases sitting between them. The CDR3 sequence: CASSGGERHGDDYGYTF. Here the CDR3 DNA reads TGCGCCAGCAGTGGGGGGGAGAGACACGGGGACGACTATGGCTACACCTTC.

This clonotype was detected many times. The chain has TRBV7-2 and TRBJ2-2, with D perhaps matching TRBD2 (5 bases). The length of the CDR3 is 13 residues. Germline V lookup: CDR1 SGHTA, CDR2 FQGNSA. V lost 4 bases and J lost 6, with 9 bases in between. The CDR3, as DNA: TGTGCCAGCAGCTCCCGCGGGCCCGGGGAGCTGTTTTTT. Translating gives CASSSRGPGELFF.

There are many counts of this clonotype. The genes are TRBV19 and TRBJ1-1; D is unresolved. Per germline, CDR1 LNHDA and CDR2 SQIVND (reference sequence). V lost 0 bases and J lost 6, with 11 bases in between. The CDR3 contains 14 residues. The CDR3 bases are TGTGCCAGTAGTATAGAACCAAGGTTTGCTGAAGCTTTCTTT. This gives the protein CASSIEPRFAEAFF.

This clonotype was observed at least ten times. The V gene is TRBV10-1, the J gene TRBJ1-5; D perhaps matches TRBD1 (5 bases). This CDR3 has 16 residues. Germline V gene lookup returns CDR1 WNHNN and CDR2 SYGVQD (reference sequence). The V end lost 3 bases, the J end lost 2 bases, and 14 bases lay between the germline ends. The CDR3 here is CASSDLETEGNQPQHF. CDR3 bases: TGCGCCAGCAGTGATCTGGAGACAGAGGGCAATCAGCCCCAGCATTTT.

This clonotype showed up many times. This chain links TRBV20-1 with TRBJ2-5, with 7 nucleotides matching TRBD2. This CDR3 has 15 amino acids. With V trimmed by 0 bases and J by 5 bases, 9 bases remained unmatched. CDR1 and CDR2 (germline): DFQATT, SNEGSKA (reference sequence). The CDR3 DNA reads TGCAGTGCTAGAGACGGGGGGACGGGGGACGAGACCCAGTACTTC. Translation gives CSARDGGTGDETQYF.

This clonotype was found many times. The rearrangement uses TRBV6-1 and TRBJ1-5; TRBD1 matches at 7 bases. Germline loops: CDR1 MNHNS, CDR2 SASEGT. V was clipped by 0 bases and J by 7 bases; unmatched bases: 3. CDR3 length: 14 amino acids. This CDR3 reads CASSEATGRQPQHF. The CDR3 DNA sequence: TGTGCCAGCAGTGAAGCGACAGGGAGACAGCCCCAGCATTTT.

Many counts were recorded for this clonotype. The rearrangement joins TRBV5-8 to TRBJ2-5, with 9 bases that match TRBD2. The germline gives CDR1 SGHTS, CDR2 YDEGEE. The CDR3 has 15 amino acids. Trimming at V came to 0 bases and at J to 5 bases, leaving 5 bases not matched to a gene. CDR3 coding DNA: TGTGCCAGCAGCTTGGGACTAGCGGCGTCGGAGACCCAGTACTTC. Amino acid sequence: CASSLGLAASETQYF. The variable domain in full, completed from reference TRBV5-8 and TRBJ2-5, reads EAGVTQSPTHLIKTRGQQATLRCSPISGHTSVYWYQQALGLGLQFLLWYDEGEERNRGNFPPRFSGRQFPNYSSELNVNALELEDSALYLCASSLGLAASETQYFGPGTRLLVL.

V gene TRBV27 combines with J gene TRBJ2-7; maybe TRBD1 (6 bases). V shed 4 bases and J shed 3 bases, with 13 bases lying between them. Germline CDR1 MNHEY, CDR2 SMNVEV (reference sequence). The CDR3 runs 14 residues. The DNA for the CDR3 is TGTGCCAGCAGTTCCACAGGGCATCTCTACGAGCAGTACTTC. Its protein product is CASSSTGHLYEQYF.

Many counts were recorded for this clonotype. The chain combines TRBV12-3 or TRBV12-4 with TRBJ1-5, with D possibly TRBD1 on 5 matching bases. The V end lost 8 bases, the J end lost 0 bases, and 11 bases lay between the germline ends. This CDR3 is built from 14 residues. DNA for the CDR3: TGTGCCAGCCAGGAGGGGTATAGCAATCAGCCCCAGCATTTT. Its translation: CASQEGYSNQPQHF.

This clonotype appeared many times. The gene calls are TRBV20-1 and TRBJ2-7, with 9 bases matching TRBD1. The length of the CDR3 is 13 residues. After removal of 4 bases from V and 2 bases from J, the junction contained 3 bases not matched to a gene. Germline V gene sequence: CDR1 DFQATT, CDR2 SNEGSKA (reference sequence). CDR3 sequence (DNA): TGCAGTGCTAACGGACAGGGGACCTACGAGCAGTACTTC. This translates into CSANGQGTYEQYF.

This clonotype has ten or more counts. The V and J genes are TRBV2 and TRBJ1-5; D may be TRBD1 (6 bases). Trimming removed 4 bases at V and 6 bases at J, with 13 bases between. CDR1 and CDR2 from the germline V gene are SNHLY and FYNNEI. The CDR3 consists of 14 residues. The CDR3 DNA sequence: TGTGCCAGCAGTGGGGGGGGCAGGAGTCAGCCCCAGCATTTT. This codes for CASSGGGRSQPQHF.

This clonotype was found many times. J is TRBJ1-1 and V is TRBV11-2; D gene unclear. Trimming stripped 5 bases from V and 1 base from J, with 20 bases between. Germline CDR1 and CDR2: SGHAT and FQNNGV. CDR3 length: 17 amino acids. In DNA, the CDR3 is TGTGCCAGCAGCCTCCACAGACCAGGTACCCCGAACACTGAAGCTTTCTTT. This sequence encodes CASSLHRPGTPNTEAFF. Supplemented by reference TRBV11-2 and TRBJ1-1, the full variable domain reads EAGVAQSPRYKIIEKRQSVAFWCNPISGHATLYWYQQILGQGPKLLIQFQNNGVVDDSQLPKDRFSAERLKGVDSTLKIQPAKLEDSAVYLCASSLHRPGTPNTEAFFGQGTRLTVV.

There are many counts of this clonotype. The rearrangement links TRBV30 to TRBJ1-1; no reliable D call. CDR1 is GTSNPN and CDR2 is SVGIG in the germline V gene (reference sequence). The CDR3 spans 13 residues. V lost 2 bases to trimming and J lost 2 bases, with 9 bases between them. The CDR3 here is CAWSKGTNTEAFF. Here the CDR3 DNA reads TGTGCCTGGAGTAAAGGAACCAACACTGAAGCTTTCTTT.